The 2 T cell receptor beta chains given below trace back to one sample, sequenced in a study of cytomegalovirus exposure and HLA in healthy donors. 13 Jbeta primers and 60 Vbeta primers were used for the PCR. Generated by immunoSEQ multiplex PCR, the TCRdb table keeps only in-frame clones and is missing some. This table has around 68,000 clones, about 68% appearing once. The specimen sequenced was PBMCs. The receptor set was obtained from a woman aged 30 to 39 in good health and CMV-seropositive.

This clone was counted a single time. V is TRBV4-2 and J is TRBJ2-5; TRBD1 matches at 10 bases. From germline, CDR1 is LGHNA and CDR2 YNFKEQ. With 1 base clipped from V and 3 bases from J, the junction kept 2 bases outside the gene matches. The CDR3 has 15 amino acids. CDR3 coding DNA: TGTGCCAGCAGCCAAGGAGGACAGGGGGAAGAGACCCAGTACTTC. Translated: CASSQGGQGEETQYF.

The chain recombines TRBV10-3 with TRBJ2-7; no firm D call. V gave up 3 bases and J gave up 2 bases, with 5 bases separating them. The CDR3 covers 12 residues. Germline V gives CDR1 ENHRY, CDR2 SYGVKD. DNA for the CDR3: TGTGCCATCAGTGATCAAACCTACGAGCAGTACTTC. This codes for CAISDQTYEQYF.